Sequencing of this T cell receptor beta chain was carried out in a study of blood T cell repertoires in COVID-19. TCRdb's table, derived via immunoSEQ multiplex PCR, lists solely in-frame clones and lacks some. The sample lists roughly 180,000 clones; approximately 85% were seen once. The sequence came from a woman in her forties or fifties with COVID-19, enrolled during active disease. The specimen sequenced was peripheral blood.

CDR3 amino acids: CAWSDRPISGNTIYF. The CDR3 bases are TGTGCCTGGAGTGACAGGCCCATCTCTGGAAACACCATATATTTT. The genes are TRBV30 and TRBJ1-3; perhaps TRBD1 as D (5 bases). Germline V lookup: CDR1 GTSNPN, CDR2 SVGIG (reference sequence). V lost 1 base, J lost 0 bases, and 10 bases lay in between. This CDR3 has 15 residues. The full variable domain, its missing parts supplied by reference TRBV30 and TRBJ1-3, is SQTIHQWPATLVQPVGSPLSLECTVEGTSNPNLYWYRQAAGRGLQLLFYSVGIGQISSEVPQNLSASRPQDRQFILSSKKLLLSDSGFYLCAWSDRPISGNTIYFGEGSWLTVV.